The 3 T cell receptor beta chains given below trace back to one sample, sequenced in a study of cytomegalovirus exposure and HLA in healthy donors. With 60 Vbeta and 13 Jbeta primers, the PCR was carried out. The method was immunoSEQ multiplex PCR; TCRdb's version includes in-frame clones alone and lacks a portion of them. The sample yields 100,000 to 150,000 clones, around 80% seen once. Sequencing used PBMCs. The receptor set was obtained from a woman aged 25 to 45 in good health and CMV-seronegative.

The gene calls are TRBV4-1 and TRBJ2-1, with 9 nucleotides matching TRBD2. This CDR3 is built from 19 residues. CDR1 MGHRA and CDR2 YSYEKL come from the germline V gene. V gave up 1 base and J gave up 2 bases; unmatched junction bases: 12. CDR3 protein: CASSQAAGGLVPPYNEQFF. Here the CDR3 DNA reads TGCGCCAGCAGCCAAGCGGCGGGGGGGCTGGTCCCTCCCTACAATGAGCAGTTCTTC.

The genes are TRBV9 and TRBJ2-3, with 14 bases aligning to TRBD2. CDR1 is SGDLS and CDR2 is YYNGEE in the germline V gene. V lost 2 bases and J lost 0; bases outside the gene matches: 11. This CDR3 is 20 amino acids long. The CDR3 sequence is CASSVGTSGRFPTSTDTQYF. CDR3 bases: TGTGCCAGCAGCGTTGGGACTAGCGGGAGATTTCCTACTAGCACAGATACGCAGTATTTT.

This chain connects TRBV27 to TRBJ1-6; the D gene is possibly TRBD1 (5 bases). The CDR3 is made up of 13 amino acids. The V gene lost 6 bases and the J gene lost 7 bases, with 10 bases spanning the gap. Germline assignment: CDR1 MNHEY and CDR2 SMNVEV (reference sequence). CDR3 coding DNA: TGTGCCAGCAGGGCGGGGGGAAATTCACCCCTCCACTTT. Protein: CASRAGGNSPLHF.